This T cell receptor (beta chain) was identified in a study of identical twins (dated by TCRdb to the mid-2010s). The study in broad terms: To test whether fetal clonotypes persist, this study deep-sequenced TCR alpha and beta repertoires from monozygotic twins, from unrelated adults of various ages, and from cord blood. To rule out contamination, the twin experiments were replicated at different times with different library preparation protocols.

All donors were healthy Caucasians. The twin cohort comprised three pairs of female monozygotic twins, all aged roughly 18 to 30 years. Positive isolation kits from Invitrogen were used to isolate the CD4+ and CD8+ T cell populations. This clonotype showed up just a few times. Its antigen target is currently unknown. The input lacks base qualities; no much larger clone sits a single base away. The research as a whole found: Because the same donors could not be followed over many years, the conclusions relied on cross-sectional statistical analysis. Abundant cord blood beta clonotypes carried fewer insertions; young adult naive repertoires showed a weaker similar trend, while memory repertoires showed none. Recombination models systematically underestimated out-of-frame TCR alpha sharing in monozygotic twins but agreed with sharing between unrelated individuals. Compared with coincidental sharing between unrelated individuals, an excess of low generation-probability sequences was observed among out-of-frame TCR alpha sequences shared between twins. Zero-insertion analyses could be partly confounded by invariant T cells such as MAIT and iNKT, though diverse VJ usage argued against such confounding for most clonotypes. The excess sharing between twins in beta out-of-frame sequences was weaker because fewer shared sequences reduced the signal-to-noise ratio.

Library preparation was by 5' RACE. TCRdb lists the instrument as Illumina HiSeq 2000. A universal primer binding site was added through template switching, and the final cDNA carried a unique molecular identifier so that TCR cDNA molecules could be counted accurately. Specific primers in the conserved constant-segment region were used to synthesize first-strand cDNA for the TCR alpha and beta chains. To control for contamination, every cDNA library was double barcoded, receiving both a SMART-Mk sample barcode and Illumina barcodes. TruSeq adapter sequences, together with Illumina sample barcodes, were added in two successive PCR steps. The Illumina HiSeq platform was used with custom primers to sequence TCR alpha and beta cDNA libraries. The source study handled its data this way. Raw reads were processed with MiGEC to extract unique molecular identifiers, and MiXCR was used to determine CDR3 positions. For each individual, recombination models were inferred using an EM algorithm with the repgenHMM and IGoR tools. The tcR package in R was used for shared clonotype analysis, with sharing normalized by the product of cloneset sizes. Out-of-frame nonproductive sequences were analyzed to study raw recombination free of thymic and clonal selection effects. Using fastp trimming at Q25 and MiXCR clonotype assembly, TCRdb reanalyzed the public sequencing data and kept in-frame beta chains. Each entry is one CDR3 protein sequence, shown with its most common DNA and genes. The V and J calls, along with clone size, are taken from TCRdb and not from the paper's own processing. For this sample there are about 300,000 distinct CDR3 sequences; 10% to 15% appear just once. The ten largest clonotypes hold roughly 7.8% of the sample.

The same specimen was also included in a second study, on yellow fever vaccine responses in identical twins. The second investigation adds: According to the authors, in identical twins the way T cells responded to vaccination appeared partly convergent and partly personalized. In the study, vaccine-responding T cell clones were precisely tracked in identical twins.

Sequenced material: CD8+ T cells sorted from blood. The TCR comes from a woman between 18 and 29 years old in good health.

CDR3 region: CASSPPMGRENTEAFF. The nucleotide sequence reads as follows: TGTGCCAGCAGTCCGCCCATGGGGCGAGAGAACACTGAAGCTTTCTTT. The receptor chain draws on TRBV28 and TRBJ1-1; the D segment could be TRBD1, given 5 matching bases. The V end loses 5 bases and the J end loses 1 base, and a stretch of 17 bases separates them. The CDR3 goes from the cysteine to the phenylalanine over 16 residues. Only the CDR3 region is kept as DNA, spanning 48 bases read in frame from base 1. The germline V gene supplies CDR1 MDHEN and CDR2 SYDVKM.